The clone carrying this T cell receptor beta chain was observed a handful of times. Its matching antigen is unknown. These data belong to a study of early T cells in non-severe SARS-CoV-2 infection. Study context: Sequencing of bulk RNA from unsorted whole blood was done, without chain pairing. Points from the study as a whole: Anti-spike CD8 responses were favored by VDJdb matching, which missed private and CD4 specificities.

Unique molecular identifiers tagged individual cDNA molecules. TCRdb fed the 5' RACE reads into MiXCR, producing one record per CDR3 protein. The repertoire holds roughly 66,000 distinct CDR3 sequences, with approximately 8.3% as singletons. Germline CDR1 SGHRS, CDR2 YFSETQ. The CDR3 is made up of 16 amino acids. The V and J ends lost 3 bases and 2 bases respectively, with 14 bases between them. This chain joins TRBV5-1 and TRBJ2-2; maybe TRBD1 (6 bases). The material sequenced was whole blood. This TCR derives from an adult who was a healthcare worker with PCR-confirmed SARS-CoV-2 infection or an uninfected control (not recorded which). The CDR3 DNA is TGCGCCAGCAGCTCAACGGTGGACAGCAACACCGGGGAGCTGTTTTTT. Residues: CASSSTVDSNTGELFF.